These 5 T cell receptor beta chains were all obtained from the same sample, sequenced in a study of human T cells and chemical hapten exposure. Sample time point: pre-sensitization, week 0. The treatment is: therapeutic diphenylcyclopropenone sensitization with weekly scalp DPC. In TCRdb, the RACE reads were re-called with MiXCR into one record per CDR3 protein. The table has some 250,000 distinct CDR3 sequences, approximately 7.5% seen once. The input for sequencing was whole blood, taken in connection with sensitization to the hapten diphenylcyclopropenone (DPC). The source is a man between 18 and 29 years old with alopecia areata. Some clones in this sample may be carry-over from other donors' samples.

This clonotype was found a few times. The genes are TRBV7-2 and TRBJ2-1; D is possibly TRBD2 (6 bases). CDR1 and CDR2 (germline): SGHTA, FQGNSA. This CDR3 spans 15 amino acids. V dropped 8 bases and J dropped 10 bases, with 24 bases sitting between them. CDR3 region: CASRISGLAKEEQFF. CDR3 coding DNA: TGTGCCAGCCGTATTTCGGGACTCGCCAAGGAGGAGCAGTTCTTC.

The J gene is TRBJ1-1, the V gene TRBV29-1, with a possible D match to TRBD1 (5 bases). The V gene's germline CDR1 is SQVTM and CDR2 ANQGSEA. V was cut by 8 bases and J by 0 bases, with 13 bases left in between. The CDR3 runs to 13 residues. CDR3 nucleotides: TGCAGCTCAGCCAGGGTATTGAACACTGAAGCTTTCTTT. This sequence encodes CSSARVLNTEAFF.

This clonotype was observed a handful of times. The chain employs TRBV4-3 and TRBJ1-2; D is perhaps TRBD1 (6 bases). Germline V lookup: CDR1 LGHNA, CDR2 YSLEER. The CDR3 length is 15 residues. The V and J ends lost 1 base and 0 bases respectively, with 9 bases between them. Here the CDR3 reads CASSQGTATNYGYTF. The CDR3 coding sequence is TGCGCCAGCAGCCAAGGGACAGCCACTAACTATGGCTACACCTTC.

This clonotype came up a few times. The CDR3 spells CASSTMTLHNEQFF. DNA of the CDR3: TGTGCCAGCAGCACTATGACACTTCACAATGAGCAGTTCTTC. The chain has TRBV7-6 and TRBJ2-1; D gene ambiguous. V lost 5 bases and J lost 5, with 13 bases in between. Germline V gene lookup returns CDR1 SGHVS and CDR2 FNYEAQ. The CDR3 runs to 14 residues.

This clonotype occurred a few times. CDR3 loop: CASSFAGGPNEKLFF. The CDR3 DNA is TGTGCCAGCAGCTTCGCAGGGGGGCCCAATGAAAAACTGTTTTTT. The chain recombines TRBV7-9 with TRBJ1-4; 7 bases are a match to TRBD1. This CDR3 has 15 amino acids. With 3 bases clipped from V and 5 bases from J, the junction kept 6 bases outside the gene matches. Germline CDR1 and CDR2: SEHNR and FQNEAQ (reference sequence).